This entry is about one T cell receptor (beta chain). The clone's antigen remains unknown. Base-call qualities are not available, and no considerably larger clone is one nucleotide away. The immunoSEQ Assay, a bias-controlled multiplex PCR, was used to amplify TCRbeta CDR3 regions from genomic DNA. On the study's bioinformatics: The number of nucleated cells in each sample was estimated by amplification of reference gene primers within the assay. To quantify the absolute abundance of each unique TCRbeta CDR3 rearrangement, sequence reads were collapsed and filtered. Productive Simpson clonality was computed per sample as the square root of Simpson's diversity index over productive rearrangements. The table comes from immuneACCESS by way of TCRdb, which keeps in-frame sequences with V and J called. Part of the clones is missing from these tables; in studies checked, under half for an unresolved V gene and the rest for unknown reasons. From that table come the V and J calls and clone size; the DNA was used to work out D and trimming. For this sample the table gives roughly 150,000 clones, of which about 89% were detected only once. The ten largest clonotypes hold roughly 2.9% of the sample.

The CDR3 measures 14 amino acids from cysteine to phenylalanine. Only the CDR3 portion is preserved as DNA: 42 bases, with reading frame beginning at the first base. A distance of 11 bases separates the germline ends of V and J, which lose 1 base and 4 bases respectively. The CDR1 and CDR2 encoded by the germline V gene are SGHRS and YFSETQ. Each collaborating institution followed its own protocols to collect whole blood in K2EDTA tubes. For TCRbeta analysis, collaborator samples were shipped as frozen whole blood, as isolated PBMCs, or as DNA extracted from either sample type. This entry is derived from a study of blood T cell repertoires in COVID-19 (TCRdb year 2020). Study-wide context: The collaborator samples originated in the United States, Italy and Spain and spanned the acute and convalescent phases of COVID-19. Sample metadata almost always included a de-identified subject ID, COVID-19 status, age in years and sex. The prospective study material was composed of cDNA or gDNA derived from T cells, B-cell-depleted T cells, or PBMCs. HLA class I and class II types, where available, came from metadata supplied by the sample provider rather than from assay-based typing. The repertoires were released in a freely available public database meant as a resource for research on the immune response to SARS-CoV-2. Deeply sampled blood TCRbeta repertoires from subjects exposed to, actively infected with, or recovered from COVID-19 were included in the dataset. Samples came from the ongoing ImmuneRACE study (first 160 participants) plus 1,254 subjects from 6 global collaborators.

General study outcomes and caveats: How much clinical and demographic metadata was included differed by source and by participant, and the metadata was provided uncurated.

The chain employs TRBV5-1 and TRBJ1-2; a tentative D call is TRBD1 (5 bases match). Sequencing used peripheral blood. The origin of this receptor is a man in his fifties or sixties with active or convalescent COVID-19. CDR3 region: CASSLNRPSYGYTF. The nucleotide sequence reads TGCGCCAGCAGCTTGAACAGGCCCTCCTATGGCTACACCTTC.